This T cell receptor (beta chain) was recovered during a study of T cell responses to AZD1222 COVID-19 vaccine. Broader study findings: Nearly half of spike-specific TCRs reportedly target unmutated variant regions. Among vaccine-associated CD4 TCRs, coverage spanned spike, with dominance at 160-218 and 743-854. All repertoire sampling was performed exclusively after the peak T cell response.

Repertoires were generated with immunoSEQ multiplex PCR, while TCRdb's copy carries only in-frame clones and drops some. In the table there are 100,000 to 130,000 clones, around 90% of which are singletons. V lost 10 bases and J lost 6; bases outside the gene matches: 4. Germline assignment: CDR1 KGHDR and CDR2 SFDVKD. The CDR3 contains 14 residues. For this clone: No antigen is known for it.

The material sequenced was peripheral blood, taken 28 days after the second AZD1222 dose. This clonotype was obtained from an adult who received the AZD1222 COVID-19 vaccine. The chain recombines TRBV24-1 with TRBJ2-1; 14 bases match TRBD2. The CDR3 reads CATQTSGGANEQFF. The CDR3 coding sequence is TGTGCCACTCAGACTAGCGGGGGGGCCAATGAGCAGTTCTTC.